These 30 T cell receptor beta chains share one sample of origin, sequenced in a study of vaccination and CD4 T cells after COVID-19. Regarding treatment: roughly 11-day PBMC culture with coronavirus spike peptide pools or control peptides (ViraFEST assay). Their specific antigens are unknown. Cultured CD4+ T cells had their DNA profiled by the Oncomine TCR Beta short-read assay. One entry per CDR3 protein results from TCRdb running MiXCR on the PCR reads. The table includes some 14,000 distinct CDR3 sequences, around 43% detected once. Source material: CD4+ T cells from blood, cultured in vitro. The receptor source for this set is a human donor who had recovered from COVID-19.

CDR3 amino acids: CASAGTGSSYEQYF. For the CDR3, the DNA is TGTGCCAGCGCTGGGACAGGCAGCTCCTACGAGCAGTACTTC. The chain uses TRBV7-9 and TRBJ2-7; 8 nucleotides agree with TRBD1. V was clipped by 8 bases and J by 0 bases; unmatched bases: 6. This CDR3 is 14 amino acids long. CDR1 is SEHNR and CDR2 is FQNEAQ in the germline V gene (reference sequence).

V is TRBV28 and J is TRBJ1-5; 7 positions match TRBD1. This CDR3 is built from 20 residues. From germline, CDR1 is MDHEN and CDR2 SYDVKM. J gave up 2 bases and V 1 base, and 17 bases lay outside the gene matches. The CDR3 DNA is TGTGCCAGCAGTTTATTCCAGGGGGTATCAGGTGGGTCGGGCAATCAGCCCCAGCATTTT. Residues: CASSLFQGVSGGSGNQPQHF.

The chain carries TRBV10-2 and TRBJ2-3; 8 bases line up with TRBD2. J gave up 5 bases and V 8 bases, and 9 bases lay outside the gene matches. The CDR3 contains 14 residues. Germline CDR1 reads WSHSY; CDR2 reads SAAADI. The CDR3 sequence is CASGPTGGRDTQYF. CDR3 bases: TGCGCCAGCGGCCCGACGGGAGGGAGAGATACGCAGTATTTT.

The V call is TRBV5-4, the J call TRBJ2-1, with 12 bases that match TRBD2. Germline CDR1 reads SGHNT; CDR2 reads YYREEE (reference sequence). This CDR3 contains 16 residues. Trimming at V came to 4 bases and at J to 5 bases, leaving 7 bases not matched to a gene. The CDR3 here is CASSKRLAGVDNEQFF. In DNA, the CDR3 is TGTGCCAGCAGCAAGAGACTAGCGGGAGTAGACAATGAGCAGTTCTTC.

The V call is TRBV11-1, the J call TRBJ2-7; TRBD1 matches at 8 bases. J lost 0 bases, V lost 6 bases, and 4 bases had no gene match. The germline gives CDR1 SGHAT, CDR2 FQDESV (reference sequence). The CDR3 is 14 residues long. DNA for the CDR3: TGTGCCAGCAGGTCCGGGACAGGCTCCTACGAGCAGTACTTC. Amino acid sequence: CASRSGTGSYEQYF.

The V call is TRBV9, the J call TRBJ1-6; D uncertain. V lost 0 bases and J lost 10, with 5 bases in between. CDR3 length: 12 residues. Germline-derived CDR1 and CDR2 are SGDLS and YYNGEE. The CDR3, as DNA: TGTGCCAGCAGCGTAGCCGGATCACCCCTCCACTTT. Protein: CASSVAGSPLHF.

This chain connects TRBV7-2 to TRBJ1-6; D may be TRBD1 (5 bases). Trimming removed 5 bases from V and 14 bases from J, with 19 bases in between. The CDR3 covers 14 residues. CDR1 and CDR2 from the germline V gene are SGHTA and FQGNSA. The CDR3 nucleotides are TGTGCCAGCAGCCTCTCGGGGACCCTGGTGTCCCTCCACTTT. Protein: CASSLSGTLVSLHF.

The rearrangement links TRBV29-1 to TRBJ2-7; D ambiguous. The CDR3 contains 12 residues. Germline CDR1 SQVTM, CDR2 ANQGSEA. Deletions cut 6 bases from V and 2 bases from J, with 11 bases between. CDR3 sequence reads: CSVMEGTYEQYF. For the CDR3, the DNA is TGCAGCGTGATGGAAGGAACCTACGAGCAGTACTTC.

By frequency in the sample, this clonotype is medium-sized. This sequence joins TRBV20-1 and TRBJ2-3; D is unresolved. V was shortened by 3 bases and J by 0 bases, with 10 bases between the two germline ends. This CDR3 spans 14 amino acids. Germline V gene sequence: CDR1 DFQATT, CDR2 SNEGSKA (reference sequence). The CDR3 spells CSASSASSTDTQYF. In DNA, the CDR3 is TGCAGTGCTAGTTCAGCTTCTAGCACAGATACGCAGTATTTT.

This chain connects TRBV28 to TRBJ2-7; tentatively, D is TRBD1 (5 bases). Germline-derived CDR1 and CDR2 are MDHEN and SYDVKM. The CDR3 is 14 residues long. The germline V and J ends were trimmed by 5 bases and 0 bases, with 11 bases remaining between them. Here the CDR3 DNA reads TGTGCCAGCAGTGTCCACAGGAGCTCCTACGAGCAGTACTTC. Its translation: CASSVHRSSYEQYF.

The chain carries TRBV6-1 and TRBJ1-1, with 9 positions matching TRBD1. Germline CDR1 and CDR2: MNHNS and SASEGT. V gave up 6 bases and J gave up 5 bases; unmatched junction bases: 7. CDR3 length: 14 residues. The DNA of the CDR3 is TGTGCCAGCAGGCCACAGGGGGCAGGGACTGAAGCTTTCTTT. As protein: CASRPQGAGTEAFF.

V usage is TRBV7-8 and J usage is TRBJ2-1; 9 bases agree with TRBD2. The CDR3 loop spans 13 amino acids. V dropped 8 bases and J dropped 7; count of bases not matched to a gene: 6. CDR1 and CDR2 from the germline V gene are SGHVS and FQNEAQ. The CDR3, as DNA: TGTGCCAGCGGCGGGAGGGCCCTTAATGAGCAGTTCTTC. Residues: CASGGRALNEQFF. Filled out from reference TRBV7-8 and TRBJ2-1, the complete variable domain reads GAGVSQSPRYKVAKRGQDVALRCDPISGHVSLFWYQQALGQGPEFLTYFQNEAQLDKSGLPSDRFFAERPEGSVSTLKIQRTQQEDSAVYLCASGGRALNEQFFGPGTRLTVL.

The V call is TRBV6-1, the J call TRBJ1-5; no clear D gene. Between the trimmed V and J ends, which lost 3 bases and 6 bases, there was a span of 18 bases. This CDR3 spans 16 amino acids. The germline CDR1 and CDR2 sequences are MNHNS and SASEGT. The CDR3 DNA is TGTGCCAGCAGTGAGGCTGAAGGGTTTGGAGTTCAGCCCCAGCATTTT. Its protein is CASSEAEGFGVQPQHF.

V gene TRBV7-9 combines with J gene TRBJ2-1; 10 nucleotides line up with TRBD2. This CDR3 region has 15 residues. CDR1 is SEHNR and CDR2 is FQNEAQ in the germline V gene (reference sequence). The V segment lost 3 bases and the J segment 2 bases; nucleotides outside the gene matches: 1. The CDR3 DNA is TGTGCCAGCAGCTTCGGGACTAGCGCCTACAATGAGCAGTTCTTC. It translates to CASSFGTSAYNEQFF. Complete variable domain (other parts from reference TRBV7-9 and TRBJ2-1): DTGVSQNPRHKITKRGQNVTFRCDPISEHNRLYWYRQTLGQGPEFLTYFQNEAQLEKSRLLSDRFSAERPKGSFSTLEIQRTEQGDSAMYLCASSFGTSAYNEQFFGPGTRLTVL.

This clonotype was seen more than once but under ten times. The chain employs TRBV6-1 and TRBJ2-7; 14 nucleotides line up with TRBD2. This CDR3 spans 18 amino acids. V dropped 4 bases and J dropped 3; count of bases not matched to a gene: 11. The germline CDR1 and CDR2 sequences are MNHNS and SASEGT. The CDR3, as DNA: TGTGCCAGCAGTGGGGGGGGACTAGCGGGAGTCTGGTACTACGAGCAGTACTTC. Translation gives CASSGGGLAGVWYYEQYF.

The V gene is TRBV6-1, the J gene TRBJ2-3; 8 positions agree with TRBD2. Germline-derived CDR1 and CDR2 are MNHNS and SASEGT. With V trimmed by 10 bases and J by 3 bases, 12 bases remained unmatched. The CDR3 is made up of 15 amino acids. The CDR3 loop reads CATGSAGVGTDTQYF. The CDR3 DNA reads TGTGCCACCGGATCAGCGGGAGTGGGTACAGATACGCAGTATTTT.

This chain links TRBV12-3 or TRBV12-4 with TRBJ1-2, with D possibly being TRBD1 (6 bases). The length of the CDR3 is 12 residues. V lost 3 bases and J lost 7, with 9 bases in between. CDR3 DNA sequence: TGTGCCAGCAGTTTTGGCAGGGGTGGCTACACCTTC. Its protein product is CASSFGRGGYTF.

This chain links TRBV13 with TRBJ2-1; D is undetermined. Per germline, CDR1 PRHDT and CDR2 FYEKMQ (reference sequence). The V end was cut by 5 bases, the J end by 8 bases, with 7 bases between. The CDR3 spans 11 residues. As DNA, the CDR3 is TGTGCCAGCAGCCTCCTAGATGAGCAGTTCTTC. This gives the protein CASSLLDEQFF.

The rearrangement links TRBV7-9 to TRBJ2-2, with D unresolved. The CDR3 runs to 14 residues. Trimming cost V 3 bases and J 1 base, with 6 bases left between them. Germline V gene sequence: CDR1 SEHNR, CDR2 FQNEAQ (reference sequence). The CDR3 DNA reads TGTGCCAGCAGCTTTGGCGGGAACACCGGGGAGCTGTTTTTT. Protein: CASSFGGNTGELFF.

This chain links TRBV2 with TRBJ2-7, with 7 bases lining up with TRBD1. Germline CDR1 reads SNHLY; CDR2 reads FYNNEI. The CDR3 is made up of 14 amino acids. With 4 bases clipped from V and 1 base from J, the junction kept 4 bases outside the gene matches. The CDR3: CASSARDRSYEQYF. The CDR3 region has the DNA TGTGCCAGCAGTGCCCGGGACAGATCCTACGAGCAGTACTTC.

This chain links TRBV20-1 with TRBJ2-3; TRBD1 or TRBD2 may be the D gene (5 bases each). CDR3 length: 14 amino acids. Trimming removed 2 bases at V and 4 bases at J, with 13 bases between. Germline CDR1 DFQATT, CDR2 SNEGSKA (reference sequence). The CDR3 DNA is TGCAGTGCTAGACCGATGGTGGGGGCAGATACGCAGTATTTT. Protein: CSARPMVGADTQYF.

In this sample, this clonotype turned up a few times. The gene calls are TRBV20-1 and TRBJ2-3; D is possibly TRBD1 or TRBD2 (5 bases each). This CDR3 has 12 amino acids. Trimming took off 6 bases at V and 6 bases at J, with 13 bases between the two ends. From germline, CDR1 is DFQATT and CDR2 SNEGSKA (reference sequence). CDR3 region: CSARDSVDTQYF. The CDR3 DNA is TGCAGTGCCAGGGATAGCGTGGATACGCAGTATTTT.

The rearrangement links TRBV30 to TRBJ2-6; maybe TRBD2 (6 bases). V lost 2 bases and J lost 2, with 13 bases in between. The CDR3 runs to 16 residues. CDR1 and CDR2 (germline): GTSNPN, SVGIG (reference sequence). For the CDR3, the DNA is TGTGCCTGGAGTACGGGAGAAGGGGCTGGGGCCAACGTCCTGACTTTC. It yields the protein CAWSTGEGAGANVLTF.

This clonotype was counted a single time. The rearrangement links TRBV28 to TRBJ1-4, with no clear D. CDR1 and CDR2 from the germline V gene are MDHEN and SYDVKM. This CDR3 region has 14 residues. V lost 7 bases, J lost 0 bases, and 9 bases lay in between. This CDR3 is CASNMDATNEKLFF. The CDR3, as DNA: TGTGCCAGCAATATGGATGCAACTAATGAAAAACTGTTTTTT.

This clonotype occurred a few times. The chain couples TRBV6-1 to TRBJ2-1; D unclear. This CDR3 region has 13 residues. V lost 6 bases to trimming and J lost 7 bases, with 13 bases between them. CDR1 MNHNS and CDR2 SASEGT come from the germline V gene. The CDR3 DNA reads as TGTGCCAGCAGCAAAACTCTTAGGAATGAGCAGTTCTTC. Amino acid sequence: CASSKTLRNEQFF.

The J gene is TRBJ2-3, the V gene TRBV11-2; TRBD2 aligns across 9 bases. The J segment lost 2 bases and the V segment lost 8 bases, leaving 11 bases of the junction unmatched. Germline CDR1 and CDR2: SGHAT and FQNNGV. This CDR3 is built from 16 residues. CDR3 protein: CASGNIAGEVTDTQYF. The DNA of the CDR3 is TGTGCCAGCGGGAACATAGCGGGAGAGGTCACAGATACGCAGTATTTT. The full variable domain, its missing parts supplied by reference TRBV11-2 and TRBJ2-3, is EAGVAQSPRYKIIEKRQSVAFWCNPISGHATLYWYQQILGQGPKLLIQFQNNGVVDDSQLPKDRFSAERLKGVDSTLKIQPAKLEDSAVYLCASGNIAGEVTDTQYFGPGTRLTVL.

This chain links TRBV11-2 with TRBJ2-3; D is uncertain. Per germline, CDR1 SGHAT and CDR2 FQNNGV. V lost 2 bases, J lost 2 bases, and 14 bases lay in between. The CDR3 length is 16 residues. The chain's CDR3 is CASSLITQTITDTQYF. Written as DNA, the CDR3 is TGTGCCAGCAGCTTAATCACCCAAACAATCACAGATACGCAGTATTTT.

This clonotype came up a few times. V and J are TRBV10-2 and TRBJ1-6, with D unclear. The CDR3 runs 13 residues. Trimming left V 4 bases short and J 6 bases short, with 7 bases between. Germline loops: CDR1 WSHSY, CDR2 SAAADI. CDR3 sequence: CASSGRVNSPLHF. The CDR3 DNA reads TGCGCCAGCAGTGGCCGGGTTAATTCACCCCTCCACTTT.

The rearrangement links TRBV5-1 to TRBJ1-6, with 9 bases lining up with TRBD1. The germline CDR1 and CDR2 sequences are SGHRS and YFSETQ. The CDR3 is 17 amino acids. After removal of 5 bases from V and 6 bases from J, the junction contained 12 bases not matched to a gene. CDR3 amino acids: CASRDTGGPRLNSPLHF. DNA for the CDR3: TGCGCCAGCAGGGATACAGGGGGCCCTCGGCTTAATTCACCCCTCCACTTT.

As regards this clonotype: At one boundary the junction diverges from the germline segment, which might be a read error. This chain joins TRBV20-1 and TRBJ2-2, with D perhaps matching TRBD2 (5 bases). The CDR3 is made up of 14 amino acids. Germline V gene sequence: CDR1 DFQATT, CDR2 SNEGSKA (reference sequence). The CDR3 DNA reads as TGCAGTGCTAGAGATCGGTTAAGGCCCGGGGAGCCGTTTTTT. Its protein is CSARDRLRPGEPFF.